This TCR beta chain was recorded in a study of blood T cell repertoires in COVID-19. In the original processing: Reference gene primer amplification gave nucleated cell count estimates. The table came from immunoSEQ multiplex PCR; TCRdb's copy has only in-frame clones and leaves some out. That table is the source of V, J and clone size, and D and trimming were worked out from the DNA. The profile covers approximately 80,000 clones, with approximately 88% appearing a single time and around 7.2% taken by the ten largest. Trimming stripped 2 bases from V and 0 bases from J, with 13 bases between. This CDR3 is 16 amino acids long. Germline V gene data show CDR1 as SGHTA and CDR2 as FQGNSA.

The sequenced sample was peripheral blood. J is TRBJ1-1 and V is TRBV7-2; no clear D. This receptor was obtained from a woman older than 75 with acute or convalescent COVID-19. The CDR3 nucleotides read TGTGCCAGCAGCTTAAGGAGGGTGGGGTTGAACACTGAAGCTTTCTTT. Translating it yields CASSLRRVGLNTEAFF.